This TCR beta chain originates from a study of molecular identifiers for immune sequencing clone quantification. Naive CD8 library inputs spanned roughly 20,000 to 1,100,000 sorted cells and 10%, 30% or 50% RNA. CDR1 is SGHDT, CDR2 YYEEEE, per germline. The trim removed 2 bases at V and 5 bases at J, leaving 6 bases unmatched. The CDR3 is 16 amino acids. This clonotype was observed a handful of times. TCRdb passed the PCR reads through MiXCR, listing each CDR3 protein once. The sample includes about 630,000 distinct CDR3 sequences, around 25% seen only once; the top ten take about 0.81%. This receptor was identified in a human donor in good health. Some libraries in this study had Jurkat cell RNA spiked in. Sequenced: naive CD8+ T cells from blood, with Jurkat cell RNA spiked in. Subset described: FACS-sorted CD8+CD4-CCR7+CD45RA+ naive T cells. V usage is TRBV5-6 and J usage is TRBJ2-1, with TRBD2 matching over 11 bases. The chain's CDR3 is CASSLQTSGTDNEQFF. In DNA, the CDR3 is TGTGCCAGCAGCTTACAGACTAGCGGGACCGACAATGAGCAGTTCTTC.